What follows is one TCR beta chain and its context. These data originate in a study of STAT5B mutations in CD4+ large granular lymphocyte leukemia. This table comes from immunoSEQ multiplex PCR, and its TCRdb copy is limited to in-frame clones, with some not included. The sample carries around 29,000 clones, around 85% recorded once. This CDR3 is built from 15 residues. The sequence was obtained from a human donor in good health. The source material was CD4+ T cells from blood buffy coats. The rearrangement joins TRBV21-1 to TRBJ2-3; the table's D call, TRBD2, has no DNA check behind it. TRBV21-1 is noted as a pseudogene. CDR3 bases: TGTGCCAGCAGCAAAGGTCGGGGTCCTGAGGATACGCAGTATTTT. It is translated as CASSKGRGPEDTQYF.